This T cell receptor beta chain was sequenced during a study of PD-1 blockade in classical Hodgkin lymphoma. Findings and caveats of the study: Causes of the repertoire differences remain undefined, possibly disease activity or prior therapy. Newly diagnosed patients reportedly had lower baseline TCR diversity than healthy donors.

Some clones are missing from TCRdb's copy, which holds only in-frame ones; the method was immunoSEQ multiplex PCR. There are tens of thousands of clones in the sample; around 90% occur only once, and 0.95% to 1.5% lies in the top ten. With respect to this clone: Antigen: not known.

Time point reported: newly diagnosed, previously untreated cHL patient sample. The study purified CD4+ T cells from thawed PBMCs using magnetic negative selection. The receptor was derived from a human donor with classical Hodgkin lymphoma. The specimen was CD4+ T cells from blood.

The CDR3 DNA sequence: TGTGCCAGCAGTTCCTCAGTGGCAACTAATGAAAAACTGTTTTTT. Its translation: CASSSSVATNEKLFF. The chain couples TRBV7-9 to TRBJ1-4, with D unclear. The CDR3 totals 15 residues. CDR1 and CDR2 from the germline V gene are SEHNR and FQNEAQ (reference sequence). The ends were cut back, 6 bases at V and 0 bases at J, with 11 bases in the middle.